This TCR beta chain was sequenced for a study of cytotoxic CD8 clonotypes in ibrutinib-treated CLL. Study details: The study included 11 to 12 relapsed/refractory and 15 treatment-naive patients; approximately 17 had IGHV unmutated disease.

V lost 4 bases and J lost 2; bases outside the gene matches: 7. Germline CDR1 reads SGHNT; CDR2 reads YYREEE (reference sequence). CDR3 length: 15 residues. This clone was counted between two and nine times. No antigen is known for it. General study points: Clonality increased with ibrutinib response but returned toward baseline at progression.

TCRdb's copy holds only in-frame clones and misses some; the assay was immunoSEQ multiplex PCR. Of 43,000 or so clones in the sample, 60% to 70% were seen once. The rearrangement joins TRBV5-4 to TRBJ2-3; 7 bases match TRBD2. This sample comprised PBMCs, obtained after 24 months of ibrutinib treatment. The sequence was collected from a human donor with chronic lymphocytic leukemia. CDR3 loop: CASSLGGTHTDTQYF. The CDR3 DNA sequence: TGTGCCAGCAGCCTGGGGGGGACTCACACAGATACGCAGTATTTT.